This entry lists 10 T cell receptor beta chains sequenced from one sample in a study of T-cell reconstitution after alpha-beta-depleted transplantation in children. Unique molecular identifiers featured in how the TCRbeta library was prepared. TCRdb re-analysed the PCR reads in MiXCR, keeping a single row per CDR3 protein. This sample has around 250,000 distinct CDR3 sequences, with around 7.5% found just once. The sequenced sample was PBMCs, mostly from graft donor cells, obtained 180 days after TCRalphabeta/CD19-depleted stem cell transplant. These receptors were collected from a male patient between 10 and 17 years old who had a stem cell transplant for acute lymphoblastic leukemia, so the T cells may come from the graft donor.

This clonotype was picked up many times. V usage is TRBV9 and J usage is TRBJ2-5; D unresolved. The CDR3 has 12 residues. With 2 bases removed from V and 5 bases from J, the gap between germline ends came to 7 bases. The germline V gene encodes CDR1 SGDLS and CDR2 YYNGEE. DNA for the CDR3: TGTGCCAGCAGCGTCGAACCGGAGACCCAGTACTTC. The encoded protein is CASSVEPETQYF.

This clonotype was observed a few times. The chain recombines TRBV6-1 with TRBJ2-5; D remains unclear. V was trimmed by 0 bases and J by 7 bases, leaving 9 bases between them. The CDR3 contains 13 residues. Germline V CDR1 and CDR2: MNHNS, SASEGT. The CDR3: CASSEAPVGTQYF. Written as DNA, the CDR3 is TGTGCCAGCAGTGAAGCGCCAGTAGGGACCCAGTACTTC.

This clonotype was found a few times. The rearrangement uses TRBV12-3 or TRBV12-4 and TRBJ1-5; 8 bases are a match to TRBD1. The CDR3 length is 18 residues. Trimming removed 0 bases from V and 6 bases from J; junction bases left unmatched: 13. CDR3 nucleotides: TGTGCCAGCAGTTTAGCGCTTCGACTCGGACAGGGCTCTCAGCCCCAGCATTTT. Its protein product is CASSLALRLGQGSQPQHF.

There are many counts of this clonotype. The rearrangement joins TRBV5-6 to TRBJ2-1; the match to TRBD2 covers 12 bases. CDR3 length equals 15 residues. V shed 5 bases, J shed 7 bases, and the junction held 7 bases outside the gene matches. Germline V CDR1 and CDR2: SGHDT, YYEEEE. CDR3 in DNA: TGTGCCAGCAGTCTACTAGCGGGGGGTAATAATGAGCAGTTCTTC. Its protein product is CASSLLAGGNNEQFF.

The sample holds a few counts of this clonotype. Written as DNA, the CDR3 is TGCAGTGCTAGAGCCAGGACTAGGCAAGAGACCCAGTACTTC. Translated: CSARARTRQETQYF. J is TRBJ2-5 and V is TRBV20-1, with TRBD2 matching over 7 bases. Per the germline V gene, CDR1 is DFQATT and CDR2 is SNEGSKA (reference sequence). The CDR3 has 14 residues. Trimming removed 1 base from V and 2 bases from J; junction bases left unmatched: 4.

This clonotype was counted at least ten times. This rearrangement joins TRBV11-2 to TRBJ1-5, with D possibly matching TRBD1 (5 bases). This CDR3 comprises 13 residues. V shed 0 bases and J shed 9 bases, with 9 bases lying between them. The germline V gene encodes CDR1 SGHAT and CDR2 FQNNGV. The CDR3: CASSLDLGLPQHF. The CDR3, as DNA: TGTGCCAGCAGCTTAGATCTGGGGCTGCCCCAGCATTTT.

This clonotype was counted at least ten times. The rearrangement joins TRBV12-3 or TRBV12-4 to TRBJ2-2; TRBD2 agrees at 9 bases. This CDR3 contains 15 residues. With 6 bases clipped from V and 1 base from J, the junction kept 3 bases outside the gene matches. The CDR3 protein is CASRAGGENTGELFF. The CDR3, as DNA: TGTGCCAGCAGAGCGGGGGGAGAGAACACCGGGGAGCTGTTTTTT.

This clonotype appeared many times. CDR3 coding DNA: TGTGCCAGCAGCGCCCGGGCTCCGGCGGCTTTCTTT. Its protein product is CASSARAPAAFF. The chain couples TRBV7-2 to TRBJ1-1; D call uncertain. Germline CDR1 reads SGHTA; CDR2 reads FQGNSA. The CDR3 contains 12 residues. V lost 5 bases, J lost 11 bases, and 15 bases lay in between.

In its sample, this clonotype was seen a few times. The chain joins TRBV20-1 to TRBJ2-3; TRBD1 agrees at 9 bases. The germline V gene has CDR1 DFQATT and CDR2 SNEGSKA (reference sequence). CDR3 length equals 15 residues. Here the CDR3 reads CSLGGQGLVTDTQYF. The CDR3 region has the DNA TGCAGCCTAGGGGGACAGGGATTAGTCACAGATACGCAGTATTTT.

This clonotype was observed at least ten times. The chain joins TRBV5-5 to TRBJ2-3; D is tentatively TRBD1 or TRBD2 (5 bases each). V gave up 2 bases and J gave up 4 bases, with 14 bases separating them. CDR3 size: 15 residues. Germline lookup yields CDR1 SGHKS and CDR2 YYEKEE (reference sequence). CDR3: CASSFGTRLADTQYF. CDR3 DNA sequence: TGTGCCAGCAGCTTCGGGACCAGGTTGGCAGATACGCAGTATTTT.